The next 9 T cell receptor beta chains were all read from a single sample in a study of early T cells in non-severe SARS-CoV-2 infection. From the 5' RACE reads, TCRdb called clonotypes with MiXCR, one entry per CDR3 protein. The repertoire has tens of thousands of distinct CDR3 sequences, about 13% of them found once; the top ten carry about 9.3%. The sample consisted of whole blood, taken at baseline. The receptors originated from an adult who was a healthcare worker with PCR-confirmed SARS-CoV-2 infection or an uninfected control (not recorded which).

This clonotype was counted a few times. The chain uses TRBV12-3 or TRBV12-4 and TRBJ1-3, with D possibly TRBD1 on 5 matching bases. V was pared by 3 bases and J by 4 bases, with 16 bases between. The CDR3 extends over 16 amino acids. The CDR3 protein is CASSFLGGPAGNTIYF. In DNA, the CDR3 is TGTGCCAGCAGTTTTTTGGGGGGTCCCGCAGGAAACACCATATATTTT.

The V and J genes are TRBV12-3 or TRBV12-4 and TRBJ2-5; unclear D gene. V lost 3 bases and J lost 4, with 9 bases in between. The CDR3 is made up of 13 amino acids. CDR3: CASSLGIVETQYF. The CDR3 DNA follows: TGTGCCAGCAGTTTGGGTATAGTAGAGACCCAGTACTTC.

This clonotype was recorded at least ten times. The J gene is TRBJ1-6, the V gene TRBV10-2; no reliable D call. Trimming removed 4 bases at V and 0 bases at J, with 13 bases between. The CDR3 has 17 amino acids. The V gene's germline CDR1 is WSHSY and CDR2 SAAADI. The CDR3 protein is CASSVTEPSSYNSPLHF. DNA for the CDR3: TGCGCCAGCAGTGTTACGGAGCCGAGCTCCTATAATTCACCCCTCCACTTT.

This clonotype was counted a few times. This sequence joins TRBV7-2 and TRBJ1-2; a possible D gene is TRBD1 (6 bases). CDR3 length equals 15 residues. Trimming took 0 bases from V and 6 from J, leaving 14 bases between them. Germline V gives CDR1 SGHTA, CDR2 FQGNSA. The chain's CDR3 is CASSLATGKRNGYTF. CDR3 coding DNA: TGTGCCAGCAGCTTAGCCACAGGGAAGCGCAATGGCTACACCTTC.

This clonotype was detected many times. The gene calls are TRBV20-1 and TRBJ1-5, with 7 bases matching TRBD1. This CDR3 contains 13 residues. The germline V gene encodes CDR1 DFQATT and CDR2 SNEGSKA (reference sequence). Trimming took 3 bases from V and 4 from J; bases not matched to a gene: 3. CDR3 sequence: CSARGQSNQPQHF. The CDR3 DNA reads as TGCAGTGCTAGGGGACAGTCTAATCAGCCCCAGCATTTT.

This clonotype was recorded many times. This sequence joins TRBV2 and TRBJ2-7; 11 nucleotides align to TRBD2. The trim removed 2 bases at V and 6 bases at J, leaving 6 bases unmatched. The CDR3 consists of 15 residues. From germline, CDR1 is SNHLY and CDR2 FYNNEI. CDR3 sequence: CASSELGTSGIEQYF. DNA for the CDR3: TGTGCCAGCAGTGAACTTGGGACTAGCGGCATCGAGCAGTACTTC.

This clonotype has more than one count but fewer than ten. This sequence joins TRBV20-1 and TRBJ1-1; 9 nucleotides match TRBD1. The J segment lost 4 bases and the V segment lost 1 base, leaving 4 bases of the junction unmatched. Looked up from germline, CDR1 is DFQATT and CDR2 is SNEGSKA (reference sequence). CDR3 length equals 14 residues. The CDR3 here is CSARGTGDSTEAFF. The CDR3 bases are TGCAGTGCTAGAGGGACAGGGGATAGCACTGAAGCTTTCTTT.

This clonotype was counted only a few times. V is TRBV6-2 or TRBV6-3 and J is TRBJ2-5; 7 nucleotides align to TRBD1. V shed 8 bases and J 3 bases; nucleotides not matched to a gene: 9. The CDR3 contains 14 residues. Germline CDR1 and CDR2: MNHEY and SVGEGT. CDR3 loop: CASRRAGGEETQYF. The CDR3 nucleotides are TGTGCCAGCCGCCGGGCAGGGGGTGAAGAGACCCAGTACTTC.

The CDR3 loop is CSAQTGQGMQETQYF. The DNA for the CDR3 is TGCAGTGCTCAGACGGGACAGGGGATGCAAGAGACCCAGTACTTC. The V and J genes are TRBV20-1 and TRBJ2-5; the match to TRBD1 covers 10 bases. CDR3 length equals 15 residues. V dropped 5 bases and J dropped 2; count of bases not matched to a gene: 8. CDR1 and CDR2 from the germline V gene are DFQATT and SNEGSKA (reference sequence).